Listed below are T cell receptor beta chains from one sample, sequenced in a study of technical replicates of blood from a few donors. Clones were sequenced by immunoSEQ multiplex PCR, and TCRdb holds only the in-frame ones, with some missing. The sample shows roughly 62,000 clones, approximately 94% of them seen only once. The sequencing sample was made of PBMCs. The receptor set was obtained from a human donor in good health. Some clones in this sample may be carry-over from other donors' samples. Both conserved end residues are part of each CDR3. Fields, in order: clone size, D gene, V gene, J gene, CDR3 DNA, CDR3 protein. A D gene is named only where the DNA matches it firmly. Size tells how often a clone was seen (once, few, many) or the class of an expanded clone, and some rows leave it out.

>.|.|TRBV5-4|TRBJ1-2
TGTGCCAGCAGCTTGGACAGGGCTCACTATGGCTACACCTTC
CASSLDRAHYGYTF
>.|.|TRBV10-1|TRBJ2-2
TGCGCCAGCAGTCCTTGGGGGGAGCGCAGCACCGGGGAGCTGTTTTTT
CASSPWGERSTGELFF
>once|TRBD2|TRBV25-1|TRBJ2-3
TGTGCCAGCAGTCGAGCGGGAGAAAGCTTGCAGTATTTT
CASSRAGESLQYF
>.|TRBD2|TRBV6-5|TRBJ2-1
TGTGCCAGCAGAATGCCAAGCGGGGGAAATGAGCAGTTCTTC
CASRMPSGGNEQFF
>.|.|TRBV7-2|TRBJ2-7
TGTGCCAGCAGCTTAGCTGGGGGGAGTCAGAACGAGCAGTACTTC
CASSLAGGSQNEQYF
>.|TRBD1|TRBV28|TRBJ1-2
TGTGCCAGCAGTTCCTCGACAGGGGGGAGGAGTGGCTACACCTTC
CASSSSTGGRSGYTF
>.|TRBD1|TRBV5-1|TRBJ2-5
TGCGCCAGCAGACTGGGACAGCCTCAAGAGACCCAGTACTTC
CASRLGQPQETQYF
>once|.|TRBV5-1|TRBJ2-5
TGCGCCAGCAGCCCCCGGGACATCACGGAGACCCAGTACTTC
CASSPRDITETQYF
>.|TRBD2|TRBV15|TRBJ2-1
TGTGCCACCAGCAGAGGGTTGGAACGACTAGCGTCCTACAATGAGCAGTTCTTC
CATSRGLERLASYNEQFF
>.|TRBD1|TRBV23-1|TRBJ1-3
TGCGCCAGCAGTCAATGGGACAGGAGTACGGGAAACACCATATATTTT
CASSQWDRSTGNTIYF
>.|.|TRBV7-3|TRBJ2-1
TGTGCCAGCAGCTTAGGTGTGGGAGGTCTACTCAATGAGCAGTTCTTC
CASSLGVGGLLNEQFF
>.|TRBD1|TRBV11-3|TRBJ2-7
TGTGCCAGCAGCGAGGGACAGGGCTACGAGCAGTACTTC
CASSEGQGYEQYF
>.|TRBD2|TRBV5-1|TRBJ2-2
TGCGCCAGCAGCGCCACTAGCGGGCGTTCCGGCACCGGGGAGCTGTTTTTT
CASSATSGRSGTGELFF
>.|TRBD2|TRBV29-1|TRBJ2-1
TGCAGCGTACCCCCTGGGACTAGCCCCAATAATGAGCAGTTCTTC
CSVPPGTSPNNEQFF
>.|.|TRBV10-3|TRBJ2-1
TGTGCCATCAGTGAGTCAAGAGGCAATGAGCAGTTCTTC
CAISESRGNEQFF
>.|.|TRBV13|TRBJ2-1
TGTGCCAGCAGCGTCACTAGGAGCTCCTACAATGAGCAGTTCTTC
CASSVTRSSYNEQFF
>once|.|TRBV29-1|TRBJ1-1
TGCAGCGCCCTGACAGTCATGAACACTGAAGCTTTCTTT
CSALTVMNTEAFF
>.|TRBD2|TRBV5-4|TRBJ2-3
TGTGCCAGCAGCCGGGATCCCAGCGGGGGCACCGGAACGCAGTATTTT
CASSRDPSGGTGTQYF
>.|TRBD2|TRBV6-1|TRBJ2-1
TGTGCCAGCACCCAAGGGGCTAGCGGGATTAATGAGCAGTTCTTC
CASTQGASGINEQFF
>.|.|TRBV7-9|TRBJ2-7
TGTGCCAGCAGCTTACAGCTGGGCCCCTCTCACGAGCAGTACTTC
CASSLQLGPSHEQYF
>.|TRBD1|TRBV13|TRBJ1-1
TGTGCCAGCAGCTTAGAGGGACAGGGGAGGCTGAACACTGAAGCTTTCTTT
CASSLEGQGRLNTEAFF
>.|.|TRBV4-3|TRBJ2-6
TGCGCCAGCAGCCAAGGGGGGCAAGGACGGGTCCTGACTTTC
CASSQGGQGRVLTF
>.|.|TRBV7-9|TRBJ1-1
TGTGCCAGCAGCTTAATAGCTTTCAGGAACACTGAAGCTTTCTTT
CASSLIAFRNTEAFF
>once|.|TRBV21-1|TRBJ1-2
TGTGCCAGCAGCAAAGTGGTGGAGGTCCACTATGGCTACACCTTC
CASSKVVEVHYGYTF
>.|TRBD2|TRBV7-9|TRBJ2-5
TGTGCCAGCAGCTTGACTAGCGGGAGGGCCGTTGAGACCCAGTACTTC
CASSLTSGRAVETQYF
>.|.|TRBV27|TRBJ1-5
TGTGCCAGCAGGGTAGCGGGGAATAGCAATCAGCCCCAGCATTTT
CASRVAGNSNQPQHF
>.|TRBD1|TRBV18|TRBJ1-2
TGTGCCAGCTCAGCGGGACAGACTTATGGCTACACCTTC
CASSAGQTYGYTF
>.|TRBD1|TRBV9|TRBJ2-2
TGTGCCAGCAGCGTATACCGGGACAGGGGGACCGGGGAGCTGTTTTTT
CASSVYRDRGTGELFF
>.|.|TRBV7-3|TRBJ1-6
TGTGCCAGCAGCCCAACGGGGGGACGTAATTCACCCCTCCACTTT
CASSPTGGRNSPLHF
>.|TRBD2|TRBV11-1|TRBJ2-2
TGTGCCAGCAGCCCCGGGGGGGCTAGCGGGAGGTACACCGGGGAGCTGTTTTTT
CASSPGGASGRYTGELFF
>.|TRBD1|TRBV4-1|TRBJ1-2
TGCGCCAGCAGCCAAGTGGGACAGCGCGGCGGCTACACCTTC
CASSQVGQRGGYTF
>once|TRBD1|TRBV6-6|TRBJ1-5
TGTGCCAGCAGAACCGGGACAGGGCTTAGCCCGGGCCAGCATTTT
CASRTGTGLSPGQHF
>.|.|TRBV7-3|TRBJ2-2
TGTGCCAGCAGCCCCCTATCCGGGGAGCTGTTTTTT
CASSPLSGELFF
>once|TRBD1|TRBV4-1|TRBJ1-5
TGCGCCAGCAGCCAGCAGGTTCAGGGGGCCCTTCAGCCCCAGCATTTT
CASSQQVQGALQPQHF
>.|TRBD2|TRBV5-1|TRBJ2-3
TGCGCCAGCGTCGGACTAGCGGGGGAGGATACGCAGTATTTT
CASVGLAGEDTQYF
>.|.|TRBV19|TRBJ1-2
TGTGCCAGTAGAGATGACAGGAGCTACTATGGCTACACCTTC
CASRDDRSYYGYTF
>few|TRBD2|TRBV6-1|TRBJ2-1
TGTGCCAGCAGTGAGGGGCTAGCGGGTGGCGGGGAGCAGTTCTTC
CASSEGLAGGGEQFF
>.|.|TRBV4-2|TRBJ1-2
TGTGCCAGCAGCCAAGATAGTGGCTACACCTTC
CASSQDSGYTF
>.|TRBD1|TRBV9|TRBJ2-2
TGTGCCAGCAGCGTACGCTCGGGGACAGCGAACACCGGGGAGCTGTTTTTT
CASSVRSGTANTGELFF
>.|TRBD2|TRBV6-1|TRBJ2-7
TGTGCCAGCAGTGTAAGTTCTCGGGGGGCCTACGAGCAGTACTTC
CASSVSSRGAYEQYF
>.|TRBD1|TRBV7-2|TRBJ2-1
TGTGCCAGCAGCCTTGGACAGGGTGAGCGGTTCTTC
CASSLGQGERFF